The text below deals with one TCR beta chain. The antigen is not known. V lost 3 bases to trimming and J lost 8 bases, with 8 bases between them. The CDR3 is 11 amino acids. CDR1 SGDLS and CDR2 YYNGEE come from the germline V gene. The data are from a study of T-cell memory formation after mild COVID-19. Study at large: TCR clusters were largely donor specific.

Regarding the study as a whole: Memory sampled before infection contained some responding clones, suggesting cross-reactive memory joined. Those CD4+ clones that contracted were mainly in CM and EM (CD8+ ones in EMRA). What remained unconfirmed was the SARS-CoV-2 specificity of second-wave clones peaking on day 37.

TCRdb ran MiXCR on the 5' RACE reads and lists one entry per CDR3 protein. The sample lists a few hundred thousand distinct CDR3 sequences; about a fifth were seen once. The TCR was taken from an adult woman who had mild COVID-19 (a few samples of this study predate the infection). Cell type and time point are not known. The rearrangement links TRBV9 to TRBJ1-2; no clear D. The sample was PBMCs or a T cell subset sorted from them (not recorded which). The CDR3: CASSALRGYTF. In DNA form, the CDR3 reads TGTGCCAGCAGCGCACTCCGAGGCTACACCTTC.